This TCR beta chain was profiled in a study of blood T cell repertoires in COVID-19. For the study at large: T cells, B-cell-depleted T cells, or PBMCs provided the cDNA or gDNA that served as material.

Measured with immunoSEQ multiplex PCR; TCRdb has only the in-frame clones, and not every one. The sample has roughly 120,000 clones; approximately 79% are singletons. This CDR3 comprises 14 residues. V was shortened by 4 bases and J by 5 bases, with 15 bases between the two germline ends. Germline V lookup: CDR1 SEHNR, CDR2 FQNEAQ (reference sequence). The specimen sequenced was peripheral blood. V and J are TRBV7-9 and TRBJ2-7, with D possibly being TRBD2 (7 bases). The TCR sequence derives from a man between 45 and 60 years old with acute or convalescent COVID-19. In DNA form, the CDR3 reads TGTGCCAGCAGCTGGGGGGGCCGATCGGACGAGCAGTACTTC. Translating it yields CASSWGGRSDEQYF.